The 26 T cell receptor beta chains below all came from one sample that was sequenced in a study of blood T cell repertoires in COVID-19. Clones were read by immunoSEQ multiplex PCR, and TCRdb kept only the in-frame ones, dropping some. The repertoire holds a few hundred thousand clones, with about 90% as singletons. The sequenced sample consisted of PBMCs or T cells enriched from blood (not recorded which). The receptors were sampled from a man younger than 45 who had been exposed to COVID-19.

V is TRBV19 and J is TRBJ2-1; 8 bases agree with TRBD2. The CDR3 has 15 residues. CDR1 is LNHDA and CDR2 is SQIVND in the germline V gene (reference sequence). Unmatched junction bases numbered 8, after V lost 6 bases and J lost 4 bases. The CDR3 sequence is CASRSGGALYNEQFF. The CDR3 nucleotides are TGTGCCAGTAGGTCCGGGGGGGCTCTATACAATGAGCAGTTCTTC.

V usage is TRBV16 and J usage is TRBJ1-2; TRBD1 might be the D (5 bases). Per germline, CDR1 KGHSY and CDR2 FQNENV. This CDR3 is 15 amino acids long. Trimming removed 4 bases at V and 4 bases at J, with 16 bases between. CDR3: CASSPQVQGFYGYTF. The CDR3 bases are TGTGCCAGCAGCCCGCAGGTCCAGGGTTTCTATGGCTACACCTTC.

The chain employs TRBV14 and TRBJ2-1, with 7 positions matching TRBD2. J was trimmed by 4 bases and V by 0 bases; bases with no gene match: 3. Germline CDR1 reads SGHDN; CDR2 reads FVKESK. The CDR3 has 15 amino acids. CDR3 coding DNA: TGTGCCAGCAGCCAAGATAGGACTAGATACAATGAGCAGTTCTTC. Its protein product is CASSQDRTRYNEQFF.

The V and J genes are TRBV6-5 and TRBJ1-2, with D maybe TRBD1 (5 bases). The CDR3 loop spans 13 amino acids. Trimming took 5 bases from V and 4 from J, leaving 11 bases between them. The V gene's germline CDR1 is MNHEY and CDR2 SVGAGI. CDR3 sequence reads: CASSTGFTYGYTF. The CDR3 DNA reads TGTGCCAGCAGTACAGGCTTCACCTATGGCTACACCTTC.

V and J are TRBV10-3 and TRBJ1-4; D perhaps matches TRBD1 (5 bases). This CDR3 comprises 18 residues. Between the trimmed V and J ends, which lost 0 bases and 3 bases, there was a span of 17 bases. Germline-derived CDR1 and CDR2 are ENHRY and SYGVKD. CDR3 sequence: CAISESNRQGLSNEKLFF. For the CDR3, the DNA is TGTGCCATCAGTGAGTCGAATAGGCAGGGTCTCTCTAATGAAAAACTGTTTTTT.

This clone was seen just once. The gene calls are TRBV20-1 and TRBJ2-5, with 8 bases aligning to TRBD2. V dropped 3 bases and J dropped 5; count of bases not matched to a gene: 8. Germline V gives CDR1 DFQATT, CDR2 SNEGSKA (reference sequence). This CDR3 has 14 amino acids. The chain's CDR3 is CSASPGGGKETQYF. The CDR3 DNA is TGCAGTGCTAGTCCTGGCGGGGGGAAGGAGACCCAGTACTTC.

CDR3 amino acids: CASSPFTSGGATPYNEQFF. CDR3 nucleotide sequence: TGCGCCAGCAGCCCATTTACTAGCGGGGGGGCTACTCCCTACAATGAGCAGTTCTTC. The chain links TRBV5-1 to TRBJ2-1; TRBD2 matches 13 bases. Germline V lookup: CDR1 SGHRS, CDR2 YFSETQ. V shed 4 bases and J 2 bases; nucleotides not matched to a gene: 12. The CDR3 spans 19 residues.

V usage is TRBV4-2 and J usage is TRBJ2-1; TRBD1 matches 8 bases. J lost 5 bases, V lost 0 bases, and 6 bases had no gene match. CDR3 length: 16 amino acids. CDR1 LGHNA and CDR2 YNFKEQ come from the germline V gene. This CDR3 is CASSQDTGGDDNEQFF. CDR3 DNA sequence: TGTGCCAGCAGCCAAGATACAGGGGGAGACGACAATGAGCAGTTCTTC.

V usage is TRBV5-4 and J usage is TRBJ2-1, with 9 bases aligning to TRBD2. The CDR3 consists of 16 residues. With 0 bases clipped from V and 3 bases from J, the junction kept 4 bases outside the gene matches. Per germline, CDR1 SGHNT and CDR2 YYREEE (reference sequence). The CDR3 loop is CASSLALRGGYNEQFF. For the CDR3, the DNA is TGTGCCAGCAGCTTGGCGCTGCGGGGGGGCTACAATGAGCAGTTCTTC.

This clone was counted a single time. The J gene is TRBJ2-7, the V gene TRBV7-6; TRBD1 matches 9 bases. The germline CDR1 and CDR2 sequences are SGHVS and FNYEAQ. This CDR3 spans 17 amino acids. V was pared by 6 bases and J by 2 bases, with 14 bases of the junction left unmatched. CDR3 sequence (DNA): TGTGCCAGCAGTCGTGTAGCCCCGGGACAGGGCACCTACGAGCAGTACTTC. This encodes CASSRVAPGQGTYEQYF. Supplemented by reference TRBV7-6 and TRBJ2-7, the full variable domain reads GAGVSQSPRYKVTKRGQDVALRCDPISGHVSLYWYRQALGQGPEFLTYFNYEAQQDKSGLPNDRFSAERPEGSISTLTIQRTEQRDSAMYRCASSRVAPGQGTYEQYFGPGTRLTVT.

V is TRBV7-9 and J is TRBJ1-4; TRBD1 matches 9 bases. The CDR3 has 15 amino acids. V lost 4 bases to trimming and J lost 6 bases; unmatched junction nucleotides: 6. Germline CDR1 reads SEHNR; CDR2 reads FQNEAQ (reference sequence). This chain's CDR3 is CASSSPGQGYEKLFF. The DNA of the CDR3 is TGTGCCAGCAGCTCACCGGGACAGGGATATGAAAAACTGTTTTTT.

This rearrangement joins TRBV20-1 to TRBJ2-4; D may be TRBD1 (6 bases). This CDR3 has 14 residues. The V gene's germline CDR1 is DFQATT and CDR2 SNEGSKA (reference sequence). Trimming shortened V by 3 bases and J by 7 bases, and 16 bases separated the two germline ends. CDR3 region: CSASPGVRGNIQYF. For the CDR3, the DNA is TGCAGTGCTAGTCCCGGGGTAAGGGGGAACATTCAGTACTTC.

V usage is TRBV10-2 and J usage is TRBJ1-5, with D perhaps TRBD1 (5 bases). The CDR3 totals 15 residues. V dropped 0 bases and J dropped 6 bases, with 12 bases sitting between them. From germline, CDR1 is WSHSY and CDR2 SAAADI. The CDR3 here is CASSESDGGVQPQHF. The CDR3 DNA is TGCGCCAGCAGTGAGTCGGACGGAGGGGTTCAGCCCCAGCATTTT.

The chain recombines TRBV7-2 with TRBJ1-2; D unresolved. Germline-derived CDR1 and CDR2 are SGHTA and FQGNSA. Trimming left V 2 bases short and J 7 bases short, with 8 bases between. There are 12 residues in the CDR3. CDR3 sequence reads: CASSLRVGGYTF. Written as DNA, the CDR3 is TGTGCCAGCAGCTTACGGGTGGGTGGCTACACCTTC.

The CDR3 region has the DNA TGTGCCAGCAGGGGGGGCACTAGCGGGGGCCTGTCTACGGAGCAGTTCTTC. Translating it yields CASRGGTSGGLSTEQFF. This chain links TRBV2 with TRBJ2-1; TRBD2 matches at 11 bases. The CDR3 sequence is 17 residues long. Germline CDR1 is SNHLY and CDR2 is FYNNEI. Trimming removed 6 bases from V and 10 bases from J; junction bases left unmatched: 17.

This clone was detected once. The rearrangement joins TRBV5-1 to TRBJ2-2, with 12 bases lining up with TRBD2. V dropped 4 bases and J dropped 6; count of bases not matched to a gene: 4. CDR1 is SGHRS and CDR2 is YFSETQ in the germline V gene. There are 15 residues in the CDR3. The CDR3 spells CASSPLAGGPGELFF. The CDR3 DNA reads as TGCGCCAGCAGCCCTCTAGCGGGGGGGCCCGGGGAGCTGTTTTTT.

The chain couples TRBV4-2 to TRBJ2-7, with 13 nucleotides matching TRBD2. CDR3 length: 19 amino acids. Germline assignment: CDR1 LGHNA and CDR2 YNFKEQ. The V gene end was trimmed by 3 bases and the J gene end by 0 bases; junction bases not matched to a gene: 11. The CDR3 nucleotides read TGTGCCAGCAGCCATCAGGGACTAGCGGGGACAAGCAGCTCCTACGAGCAGTACTTC. This codes for CASSHQGLAGTSSSYEQYF.

The chain couples TRBV9 to TRBJ1-4; D unresolved. The V end was cut by 1 base, the J end by 0 bases, with 7 bases between. The CDR3 length is 15 residues. The V gene's germline CDR1 is SGDLS and CDR2 YYNGEE. The CDR3 is CASSVSPATNEKLFF. Here the CDR3 DNA reads TGTGCCAGCAGCGTATCCCCAGCAACTAATGAAAAACTGTTTTTT.

This clone was counted once. V and J are TRBV28 and TRBJ1-2, with TRBD1 matching 8 bases. Germline CDR1 MDHEN, CDR2 SYDVKM. J lost 4 bases, V lost 6 bases, and 13 bases had no gene match. This CDR3 region has 16 residues. In nucleotides, the CDR3 is TGTGCCAGCAGCGTAATATGGACAGGGCTGACCTATGGCTACACCTTC. As protein: CASSVIWTGLTYGYTF.

This clone was observed a handful of times. The V call is TRBV4-2, the J call TRBJ1-2; no firm D call. Between the trimmed V and J ends, which lost 0 bases and 6 bases, there was a span of 8 bases. In germline, CDR1 is LGHNA, CDR2 YNFKEQ. This CDR3 has 13 amino acids. The CDR3 reads CASSQEAVHGYTF. The DNA of the CDR3 is TGTGCCAGCAGCCAAGAAGCGGTTCATGGCTACACCTTC.

This clone appeared once. The chain has TRBV5-1 and TRBJ2-5; TRBD1 matches 7 bases. CDR3 size: 13 residues. J gave up 5 bases and V 4 bases, and 5 bases lay outside the gene matches. Germline V gene lookup returns CDR1 SGHRS and CDR2 YFSETQ. CDR3 nucleotides: TGCGCCAGCAGCCCGGACAGGCCGGAGACCCAGTACTTC. This sequence encodes CASSPDRPETQYF. Full variable domain (outside the CDR3, taken from reference TRBV5-1 and TRBJ2-5): KAGVTQTPRYLIKTRGQQVTLSCSPISGHRSVSWYQQTPGQGLQFLFEYFSETQRNKGNFPGRFSGRQFSNSRSEMNVSTLELGDSALYLCASSPDRPETQYFGPGTRLLVL.

The V call is TRBV5-6, the J call TRBJ1-1; maybe TRBD1 (6 bases). The CDR3 sequence is 13 residues long. Germline assignment: CDR1 SGHDT and CDR2 YYEEEE. Trimming shortened V by 2 bases and J by 4 bases, and 9 bases separated the two germline ends. CDR3 DNA: TGTGCCAGCAGCTTCGACAGGCGCACTGAAGCTTTCTTT. Protein: CASSFDRRTEAFF.

The chain carries TRBV5-1 and TRBJ1-2, with 8 bases that match TRBD1. After removal of 2 bases from V and 6 bases from J, the junction contained 6 bases not matched to a gene. Germline V gives CDR1 SGHRS, CDR2 YFSETQ. CDR3 length: 14 amino acids. CDR3 residues: CASSFGDRMDGYTF. DNA for the CDR3: TGCGCCAGCAGCTTTGGGGACAGGATGGATGGCTACACCTTC.

The chain recombines TRBV5-1 with TRBJ1-6; 7 bases match TRBD1. The CDR3 runs to 15 residues. With V trimmed by 4 bases and J by 5 bases, 6 bases remained unmatched. Germline V lookup: CDR1 SGHRS, CDR2 YFSETQ. The CDR3 DNA reads as TGCGCCAGCAGCGCTCCGGGACAGAATAATTCACCCCTCCACTTT. Its protein product is CASSAPGQNNSPLHF.

The genes are TRBV11-2 and TRBJ2-1; 9 bases agree with TRBD2. The germline CDR1 and CDR2 sequences are SGHAT and FQNNGV. The CDR3 consists of 18 residues. V was clipped by 5 bases and J by 3 bases; unmatched bases: 14. CDR3 sequence: CASSPRALASGDYNEQFF. The CDR3, as DNA: TGTGCCAGCAGCCCCCGGGCTCTGGCTAGCGGGGACTACAATGAGCAGTTCTTC.

A single count supports this clone. V gene TRBV5-4 combines with J gene TRBJ2-2; no firm D call. CDR3 length: 14 amino acids. V lost 5 bases and J 3 bases, leaving 11 bases between the germline ends. Germline V CDR1 and CDR2: SGHNT, YYREEE (reference sequence). As DNA, the CDR3 is TGTGCCAGCAGGTCCTCCCGGGACACCGGGGAGCTGTTTTTT. Its translation is CASRSSRDTGELFF. Complete variable domain (other parts from reference TRBV5-4 and TRBJ2-2): ETGVTQSPTHLIKTRGQQVTLRCSSQSGHNTVSWYQQALGQGPQFIFQYYREEENGRGNFPPRFSGLQFPNYSSELNVNALELDDSALYLCASRSSRDTGELFFGEGSRLTVL.